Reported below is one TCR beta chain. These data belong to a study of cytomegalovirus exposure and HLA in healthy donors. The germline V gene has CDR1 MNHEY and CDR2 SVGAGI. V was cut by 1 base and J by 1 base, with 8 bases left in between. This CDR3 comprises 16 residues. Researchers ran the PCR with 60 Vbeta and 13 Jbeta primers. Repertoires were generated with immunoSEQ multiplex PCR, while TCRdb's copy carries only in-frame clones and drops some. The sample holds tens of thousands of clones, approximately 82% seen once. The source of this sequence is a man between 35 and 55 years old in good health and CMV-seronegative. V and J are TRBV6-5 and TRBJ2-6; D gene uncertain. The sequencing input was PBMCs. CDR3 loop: CASSYLLLSGANVLTF. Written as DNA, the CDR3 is TGTGCCAGCAGTTACTTGCTGCTATCTGGGGCCAACGTCCTGACTTTC.